These T cell receptor beta chains were read from a single sample in a study of identical twins. TCRdb ran MiXCR on the 5' RACE reads and lists one entry per CDR3 protein. In the table there are 500,000 to 600,000 distinct CDR3 sequences, 20% to 25% of which are singletons. These data were also filed under a second study, of T cells expressing NK-cell markers.

Sequenced material: CD4+ T cells sorted from blood. The receptors were gathered from a woman under 30 in good health. Both conserved end residues are part of each CDR3. The D gene is left open where the match is weak. Part of the rows lack a size; the others show once, few, many or a class for expanded clones.

size	V	J	D	CDR3	DNA
NA	TRBV20-1	TRBJ2-3	NA	CSAPLQGTGTDTQYF	TGCAGTGCTCCGCTACAGGGAACAGGCACAGATACGCAGTATTTT
few	TRBV10-3	TRBJ1-5	TRBD1	CAISPTGDSNQPQHF	TGTGCCATCAGCCCGACAGGGGATAGCAATCAGCCCCAGCATTTT
few	TRBV12-3/TRBV12-4	TRBJ1-2	TRBD1	CASNTGQGWLYGYTF	TGTGCCAGCAATACCGGACAGGGTTGGTTGTATGGCTACACCTTC
NA	TRBV18	TRBJ2-7	NA	CASSPATGPSYEQYF	TGTGCCAGCTCACCCGCGACCGGACCCTCCTACGAGCAGTACTTC
few	TRBV7-9	TRBJ2-7	NA	CASSFSSEQYF	TGTGCCAGCAGCTTTTCGTCCGAGCAGTACTTC
NA	TRBV2	TRBJ1-1	TRBD1	CASVYRGPTEAFF	TGTGCCAGCGTCTACAGGGGTCCCACTGAAGCTTTCTTT
few	TRBV7-2	TRBJ2-3	TRBD2	CASSPAGGPPDTQYF	TGTGCCAGCAGCCCAGCGGGAGGGCCTCCAGATACGCAGTATTTT
NA	TRBV5-4	TRBJ1-2	NA	CASSLSGLSYGYTF	TGTGCCAGCAGCTTGTCCGGACTGTCCTATGGCTACACTTTC
NA	TRBV12-3/TRBV12-4	TRBJ1-1	TRBD1	CASSVRGFRLKAFF	TGTGCCAGCAGTGTCAGGGGGTTTCGGTTAAAAGCTTTCTTT
few	TRBV5-1	TRBJ2-7	NA	CASSLGLLREQYF	TGCGCCAGCAGCTTGGGGCTCCTGCGCGAGCAGTACTTC
NA	TRBV6-5	TRBJ2-1	TRBD1	CASSWGRQGNEQFF	TGTGCCAGCAGTTGGGGGAGACAGGGCAATGAGCAGTTCTTC
few	TRBV5-6	TRBJ2-7	NA	CASSLGFRVYPYEQYF	TGTGCCAGCAGCTTGGGATTCAGGGTTTATCCCTACGAGCAGTACTTC
once	TRBV9	TRBJ2-1	NA	CASSVVIGGGGNEQFF	TGTGCCAGCAGCGTAGTAATCGGTGGAGGGGGCAATGAGCAGTTCTTC
NA	TRBV11-2	TRBJ2-7	NA	CASSLVVGSLTAEQYF	TGTGCCAGCAGCTTAGTTGTGGGCAGCCTCACCGCCGAGCAGTACTTC
NA	TRBV5-1	TRBJ2-7	TRBD2	CASSLTSGAEYTQYF	TGCGCCAGCAGCCTAACTAGCGGGGCCGAATACACGCAGTACTTC
NA	TRBV20-1	TRBJ2-2	NA	CSAQTILREGELFF	TGCAGTGCCCAAACAATACTTAGGGAGGGGGAGCTGTTTTTT
NA	TRBV7-4	TRBJ2-7	TRBD2	CASSLWEGGYEQYF	TGTGCCAGCAGCTTGTGGGAGGGAGGGTACGAGCAGTACTTC
few	TRBV15	TRBJ2-3	NA	CATSRDPGTDTQYF	TGTGCCACCAGCAGAGATCCGGGAACAGATACGCAGTATTTT
NA	TRBV6-1	TRBJ1-4	NA	CASSRNKNEKLFF	TGTGCCAGCTCCAGAAACAAGAATGAAAAACTGTTTTTT
NA	TRBV18	TRBJ2-1	NA	CASREWEALNEQFF	TGTGCCAGCCGAGAATGGGAGGCTCTCAATGAGCAGTTCTTC
many	TRBV12-3/TRBV12-4	TRBJ2-5	NA	CASSFTGTETQYF	TGTGCCAGCAGTTTTACAGGGACGGAGACCCAGTACTTC
NA	TRBV20-1	TRBJ2-3	TRBD2	CSAGTSGRETDTQYF	TGCAGTGCCGGTACTAGCGGGAGAGAGACAGATACGCAGTATTTT
few	TRBV2	TRBJ2-7	NA	CATCKDQAHFYEQYF	TGTGCCACTTGTAAAGACCAGGCCCATTTTTACGAGCAGTACTTC
NA	TRBV5-6	TRBJ2-3	NA	CASLPGQGTDTQYF	TGTGCCAGCTTACCGGGGCAGGGTACAGATACGCAGTATTTT
NA	TRBV5-1	TRBJ2-1	TRBD2	CASSLGLAWDNEQFF	TGCGCCAGCAGCCTGGGACTAGCCTGGGATAATGAGCAGTTCTTC
NA	TRBV11-1	TRBJ2-3	NA	CASSSELADTQYF	TGTGCCAGCAGCTCAGAGTTGGCAGATACGCAGTATTTT
few	TRBV9	TRBJ2-1	NA	CASSVQGRRINEQFF	TGTGCCAGCAGCGTCCAGGGGCGAAGAATCAATGAGCAGTTCTTC
NA	TRBV30	TRBJ2-3	NA	CAWSVDAYTDTQYF	TGTGCCTGGAGTGTGGATGCTTACACAGATACGCAGTATTTT
NA	TRBV12-3/TRBV12-4	TRBJ2-3	TRBD1	CASSKDRRTDTQYF	TGTGCCAGCAGCAAGGACAGGCGTACAGATACGCAGTATTTT
NA	TRBV29-1	TRBJ2-5	NA	CSAESTYQETQYF	TGCAGCGCCGAATCGACATACCAAGAGACCCAGTACTTC
few	TRBV12-3/TRBV12-4	TRBJ2-7	NA	CASSHTGAHEQYF	TGTGCCAGCAGTCATACGGGGGCCCACGAGCAGTACTTC
few	TRBV2	TRBJ2-5	NA	CASSEEVPRETQYF	TGTGCCAGCAGTGAAGAGGTACCTAGGGAGACCCAGTACTTC
few	TRBV20-1	TRBJ2-1	TRBD2	CSAMPPSGRAYNEQFF	TGCAGTGCTATGCCCCCTAGCGGGAGGGCCTACAATGAGCAGTTCTTC
few	TRBV7-2	TRBJ1-2	NA	CASSLARQFYGYTF	TGTGCCAGCAGCTTAGCCCGACAGTTCTATGGCTACACCTTC
many	TRBV5-1	TRBJ2-1	NA	CASSLKPAVYNEQFF	TGCGCCAGCAGCTTGAAGCCTGCCGTCTACAATGAGCAGTTCTTC
medium-sized	TRBV12-3/TRBV12-4	TRBJ2-1	NA	CASRLEGGINEQFF	TGTGCCAGCCGCCTTGAGGGGGGTATCAATGAGCAGTTCTTC
few	TRBV7-2	TRBJ2-1	TRBD1	CASSLYRDSRKNEQFF	TGTGCCAGCAGCCTTTACAGGGACAGTAGGAAGAATGAGCAGTTCTTC
few	TRBV10-2	TRBJ2-2	TRBD2	CASSEQGLVGAGELFF	TGCGCCAGCAGTGAACAGGGACTAGTTGGGGCCGGGGAGCTGTTTTTT
NA	TRBV9	TRBJ2-5	NA	CASSPRGVETQYF	TGTGCCAGCAGCCCCCGCGGCGTGGAGACCCAGTACTTC
few	TRBV12-3/TRBV12-4	TRBJ1-1	NA	CASSFRAASGHVNTEAFF	TGTGCCAGCAGTTTTCGGGCCGCGAGTGGACACGTCAACACTGAAGCTTTCTTT
few	TRBV7-8	TRBJ2-5	NA	CASSRGDFSQETQYF	TGTGCCAGCAGCCGAGGGGACTTTTCCCAAGAGACCCAGTACTTC